These 18 T cell receptor beta chains share one sample of origin, sequenced in a study of blood T cell repertoires in COVID-19. This table comes from immunoSEQ multiplex PCR, and its TCRdb copy is limited to in-frame clones, with some not included. This table has about 200,000 clones, roughly 85% appearing once. The sample taken for sequencing was peripheral blood. The receptors here all came from a woman between 70 and 85 years old with COVID-19, enrolled during active disease.

The chain joins TRBV6-5 to TRBJ1-2; 9 positions agree with TRBD1. The J segment lost 6 bases and the V segment lost 0 bases, leaving 8 bases of the junction unmatched. Germline CDR1 is MNHEY and CDR2 is SVGAGI. The CDR3 spans 16 residues. The CDR3 spells CASSYSGGTGGDGYTF. The DNA for the CDR3 is TGTGCCAGCAGTTACTCGGGGGGAACAGGGGGCGATGGCTACACCTTC.

This chain joins TRBV28 and TRBJ2-2, with D tentatively TRBD2 (5 bases). The length of the CDR3 is 14 residues. Germline-derived CDR1 and CDR2 are MDHEN and SYDVKM. Trimming removed 3 bases from V and 6 bases from J, with 11 bases in between. The DNA of the CDR3 is TGTGCCAGCAGTTTTGGAGGCCGGGCCGGGGAGCTGTTTTTT. Its translation: CASSFGGRAGELFF.

This chain links TRBV20-1 with TRBJ2-7; D remains ambiguous. V lost 3 bases and J 0 bases, leaving 3 bases between the germline ends. The germline CDR1 and CDR2 sequences are DFQATT and SNEGSKA (reference sequence). This CDR3 has 11 residues. The chain's CDR3 is CSASHSYEQYF. DNA of the CDR3: TGCAGTGCTAGTCACTCCTACGAGCAGTACTTC.

This clone was detected once. J is TRBJ2-7 and V is TRBV18, with TRBD2 matching over 11 bases. The CDR3 runs to 14 residues. Germline CDR1 KGHSH, CDR2 LQKENI. V gave up 5 bases and J gave up 6 bases; unmatched junction bases: 6. CDR3 DNA: TGTGCCAGCTCAGCCGCCGGGACTAGCGGCGAGCAGTACTTC. The encoded protein is CASSAAGTSGEQYF.

V and J are TRBV28 and TRBJ1-1; 10 bases line up with TRBD1. The V gene's germline CDR1 is MDHEN and CDR2 SYDVKM. The CDR3 is 18 amino acids. CDR3 in amino acids: CGVSPPGTGVRGGTEAFF. The CDR3 coding sequence is TGTGGAGTTTCTCCCCCGGGGACAGGGGTCCGCGGGGGCACTGAAGCTTTCTTT.

V and J are TRBV9 and TRBJ1-4; TRBD1 agrees at 11 bases. Germline trimming cut 0 bases from V and 8 bases from J; bases unmatched to any gene: 3. The CDR3 sequence is 15 residues long. Per germline, CDR1 SGDLS and CDR2 YYNGEE. CDR3 sequence reads: CASSVEGQGGEKLFF. In DNA, the CDR3 is TGTGCCAGCAGCGTAGAGGGACAGGGGGGAGAAAAACTGTTTTTT.

This clone was found a few times. The chain is built from TRBV3-1 (or the pseudogene TRBV3-2) and TRBJ1-2; 8 bases match TRBD1. J lost 8 bases, V lost 1 base, and 9 bases had no gene match. The CDR3 loop spans 15 amino acids. Germline loops: CDR1 LGHDT, CDR2 YNNKEL (reference sequence). Written as DNA, the CDR3 is TGTGCCAGCAGCCAAGTGACAGGGGAGGTAGGAGGCTACACCTTC. This gives the protein CASSQVTGEVGGYTF.

This sequence joins TRBV27 and TRBJ2-2; tentatively, D is TRBD1 (5 bases). Trimming removed 7 bases at V and 1 base at J, with 7 bases between. The CDR3 has 13 residues. Germline V gene sequence: CDR1 MNHEY, CDR2 SMNVEV (reference sequence). The CDR3 DNA reads as TGTGCCAGCACCACAGGGAACACCGGGGAGCTGTTTTTT. Protein product: CASTTGNTGELFF.

The V and J genes are TRBV6-6 and TRBJ2-7, with D maybe TRBD1 (5 bases). The V gene's germline CDR1 is MNHNY and CDR2 SVGAGI (reference sequence). This CDR3 is 12 amino acids long. Trimming pared 3 bases from V and 3 bases from J, leaving 6 bases between. CDR3 sequence reads: CASSYQGYEQYF. The CDR3 nucleotides read TGTGCCAGCAGTTATCAGGGCTACGAGCAGTACTTC.

The V gene is TRBV4-3, the J gene TRBJ2-7, with 8 nucleotides matching TRBD1. The junction had 6 bases not matched to a gene; V was cut back by 0 bases and J by 2 bases. The germline CDR1 and CDR2 sequences are LGHNA and YSLEER. There are 16 residues in the CDR3. CDR3 DNA: TGCGCCAGCAGCCAAGATCCGACAGGGGACCCCTACGAGCAGTACTTC. This gives the protein CASSQDPTGDPYEQYF.

This clone was counted only a few times. The V gene is TRBV19, the J gene TRBJ1-3; no clear D. V lost 3 bases and J 2 bases, leaving 11 bases between the germline ends. This CDR3 contains 15 residues. From germline, CDR1 is LNHDA and CDR2 SQIVND (reference sequence). The CDR3 DNA reads TGTGCCAGTAGTATTCACATTATCGCTGGAAACACCATATATTTT. It is translated as CASSIHIIAGNTIYF.

This chain uses TRBV5-4 with TRBJ1-2; perhaps TRBD1 as D (6 bases). The germline V gene encodes CDR1 SGHNT and CDR2 YYREEE (reference sequence). Trimming cost V 4 bases and J 4 bases, with 11 bases left between them. The CDR3 runs 13 residues. CDR3 nucleotides: TGTGCCAGCAGCCCGGACAGTCTCTATGGCTACACCTTC. Protein: CASSPDSLYGYTF.

This sequence joins TRBV19 and TRBJ1-5; no definite D call. The CDR3 sequence is 13 residues long. Trimming pared 5 bases from V and 3 bases from J, leaving 8 bases between. The germline V gene has CDR1 LNHDA and CDR2 SQIVND (reference sequence). Written as DNA, the CDR3 is TGTGCCAGTAGTCTTGGACTCAATCAGCCCCAGCATTTT. Translated: CASSLGLNQPQHF.

The CDR3 is CASSKRTGETEAFF. The CDR3 DNA follows: TGTGCCAGTAGTAAAAGGACAGGGGAGACTGAAGCTTTCTTT. The chain has TRBV19 and TRBJ1-1; 9 nucleotides line up with TRBD1. The CDR3 covers 14 residues. Trimming took 4 bases from V and 5 from J; bases not matched to a gene: 5. From germline, CDR1 is LNHDA and CDR2 SQIVND (reference sequence).

The chain uses TRBV5-1 and TRBJ2-7; 7 nucleotides match TRBD2. The germline gives CDR1 SGHRS, CDR2 YFSETQ. With V trimmed by 4 bases and J by 3 bases, 7 bases remained unmatched. This CDR3 region has 14 residues. The CDR3 is CASSKAGSLYEQYF. DNA of the CDR3: TGCGCCAGCAGCAAAGCGGGGTCTCTCTACGAGCAGTACTTC.

The chain carries TRBV18 and TRBJ1-4; 7 bases agree with TRBD1. This CDR3 is built from 13 residues. Germline assignment: CDR1 KGHSH and CDR2 LQKENI. Trimming removed 3 bases from V and 15 bases from J; junction bases left unmatched: 10. Here the CDR3 DNA reads TGTGCCAGCTCACCTTCCCGGGACAGCCCGTTGTTTTTT. Its translation is CASSPSRDSPLFF.

V and J are TRBV7-2 and TRBJ1-5; D might be TRBD1 (5 bases). There are 14 residues in the CDR3. Germline loops: CDR1 SGHTA, CDR2 FQGNSA. The V end lost 7 bases, the J end lost 5 bases, and 15 bases lay between the germline ends. The CDR3 region is CASTSDSEYQPQHF. In DNA form, the CDR3 reads TGTGCCAGCACCTCAGACAGCGAGTATCAGCCCCAGCATTTT.

V and J are TRBV7-2 and TRBJ1-2; maybe TRBD1 (5 bases). The CDR3 runs to 16 residues. The ends were cut back, 3 bases at V and 2 bases at J, with 16 bases in the middle. Germline loops: CDR1 SGHTA, CDR2 FQGNSA. The CDR3 DNA follows: TGTGCCAGCAGCTTCGCGGGGCTCGGGATAAACTATGGCTACACCTTC. Amino acid sequence: CASSFAGLGINYGYTF. Based on the CDR3 plus reference TRBV7-2 and TRBJ1-2, the full variable domain is GAGVSQSPSNKVTEKGKDVELRCDPISGHTALYWYRQSLGQGLEFLIYFQGNSAPDKSGLPSDRFSAERTGGSVSTLTIQRTQQEDSAVYLCASSFAGLGINYGYTFGSGTRLTVV.